This passage covers 30 T cell receptor beta chains from one sample sequenced in a study of tumor-infiltrating lymphocytes in localized non-small cell lung cancer. Clones were sequenced by immunoSEQ multiplex PCR, and TCRdb holds only the in-frame ones, with some missing. The repertoire consists of approximately 9,000 clones, with about 80% occurring once and the leading ten covering approximately 7%. The sample was uninvolved lung tissue not adjacent to the tumor. All receptors come from a human donor with non-small cell lung cancer.

J is TRBJ1-2 and V is TRBV7-6; a weak D match, TRBD1 (6 bases). The germline V gene has CDR1 SGHVS and CDR2 FNYEAQ. The ends were cut back, 4 bases at V and 8 bases at J, with 14 bases in the middle. The CDR3 contains 13 residues. Here the CDR3 DNA reads TGTGCCAGCAGCTCATGGGGGGCGGGAGGCTACACCTTC. Translating gives CASSSWGAGGYTF.

This clone occurred a few times. The rearrangement joins TRBV27 to TRBJ1-5; no clear D. The CDR3 loop spans 14 amino acids. Germline CDR1 and CDR2: MNHEY and SMNVEV (reference sequence). Trimming stripped 1 base from V and 5 bases from J, with 9 bases between. The CDR3 bases are TGTGCCAGCAGTTTATATAGCACCGATCAGCCCCAGCATTTT. It specifies CASSLYSTDQPQHF.

The chain uses TRBV9 and TRBJ2-5; 8 positions agree with TRBD2. Germline loops: CDR1 SGDLS, CDR2 YYNGEE. This CDR3 is 15 amino acids long. The junction had 13 bases not matched to a gene; V was cut back by 7 bases and J by 5 bases. The CDR3 nucleotides read TGTGCCAGCTCTATTAGCGGGCGGGGGGTCGAGACCCAGTACTTC. Protein: CASSISGRGVETQYF.

CDR3 sequence: CASSFRDPGQPQHF. The DNA of the CDR3 is TGTGCCAGCAGCTTCAGGGATCCGGGTCAGCCCCAGCATTTT. The chain links TRBV7-2 to TRBJ1-5, with a possible D match to TRBD1 (5 bases). V was trimmed by 3 bases and J by 6 bases, leaving 12 bases between them. This CDR3 has 14 residues. Germline V gene data show CDR1 as SGHTA and CDR2 as FQGNSA.

The chain employs TRBV28 and TRBJ1-3; D not certain. The germline V gene encodes CDR1 MDHEN and CDR2 SYDVKM. V lost 6 bases and J lost 0, with 9 bases in between. The CDR3 sequence is 14 residues long. This CDR3 reads CASSPTASGNTIYF. The CDR3 nucleotides read TGTGCCAGCAGCCCTACAGCCTCTGGAAACACCATATATTTT.

The CDR3 region has the DNA TGTGCCAGCAGTGGACAGGGGGCTCAGCCCCAGCATTTT. This encodes CASSGQGAQPQHF. The chain carries TRBV25-1 and TRBJ1-5; 10 nucleotides line up with TRBD1. V shed 4 bases and J 6 bases; nucleotides not matched to a gene: 0. The CDR3 consists of 13 residues. CDR1 is MGHDK and CDR2 is SYGVNS in the germline V gene.

The chain recombines TRBV27 with TRBJ1-5; 10 nucleotides match TRBD1. CDR3 length: 14 amino acids. J lost 7 bases, V lost 6 bases, and 6 bases had no gene match. Germline CDR1 MNHEY, CDR2 SMNVEV (reference sequence). CDR3 coding DNA: TGTGCCAGCAGCCTGACAGGGGGCCTACAGCCCCAGCATTTT. It translates to CASSLTGGLQPQHF.

V usage is TRBV5-8 and J usage is TRBJ2-1; the match to TRBD1 covers 9 bases. V lost 2 bases to trimming and J lost 9 bases; unmatched junction nucleotides: 12. Germline V lookup: CDR1 SGHTS, CDR2 YDEGEE. The CDR3 is 16 amino acids. CDR3: CASSFPPGTGSREQFF. The CDR3 DNA sequence: TGTGCCAGCAGCTTTCCCCCCGGGACAGGGTCCCGTGAGCAGTTCTTC.

This sequence joins TRBV29-1 and TRBJ2-1; D is undetermined. Germline CDR1 is SQVTM and CDR2 is ANQGSEA. Trimming shortened V by 8 bases and J by 5 bases, and 13 bases separated the two germline ends. The CDR3 consists of 12 residues. CDR3 in amino acids: CSISTHDNEQFF. Written as DNA, the CDR3 is TGCAGCATATCAACGCACGACAATGAGCAGTTCTTC.

This clone was seen only a few times. The chain employs TRBV4-3 and TRBJ1-4; possibly TRBD1 for D (6 bases). The germline V gene has CDR1 LGHNA and CDR2 YSLEER. The CDR3 covers 14 residues. The V end was cut by 4 bases, the J end by 4 bases, with 10 bases between. This CDR3 is CASSPDRFNEKLFF. The CDR3 DNA reads as TGCGCCAGCAGCCCAGACAGGTTTAATGAAAAACTGTTTTTT.

The chain couples TRBV4-1 to TRBJ2-7, with unresolved D. V gave up 4 bases and J gave up 6 bases, with 34 bases separating them. The germline CDR1 and CDR2 sequences are MGHRA and YSYEKL. This CDR3 contains 20 residues. As DNA, the CDR3 is TGCGCCAGCAGCCCCTTGGGTCGGGCGGTGGAGTATATATCTATAGGCGAGCAGTACTTC. It encodes CASSPLGRAVEYISIGEQYF.

There are a few counts of this clone. The chain employs TRBV29-1 and TRBJ2-3; D possibly matches TRBD1 or TRBD2 (5 bases each). The germline CDR1 and CDR2 sequences are SQVTM and ANQGSEA. Trimming took 7 bases from V and 0 from J, leaving 17 bases between them. The CDR3 has 15 residues. The CDR3: CSGSREAASTDTQYF. In nucleotides, the CDR3 is TGCAGCGGCAGCAGGGAAGCGGCAAGCACAGATACGCAGTATTTT.

The chain couples TRBV7-3 to TRBJ1-5, with D unresolved. Trimming removed 2 bases from V and 2 bases from J, with 4 bases in between. CDR1 and CDR2 from the germline V gene are SGHTA and FQGTGA. The CDR3 has 13 residues. Written as DNA, the CDR3 is TGTGCCAGCAGCTTATCTGGCAATCAGCCCCAGCATTTT. As protein: CASSLSGNQPQHF.

This chain links TRBV29-1 with TRBJ2-4; 9 bases are shared with TRBD2. Germline CDR1 SQVTM, CDR2 ANQGSEA. The CDR3 sequence is 15 residues long. V dropped 3 bases and J dropped 8; count of bases not matched to a gene: 11. CDR3 loop: CSVDVWLAGLYIQYF. The CDR3 nucleotides are TGCAGCGTTGACGTATGGCTAGCGGGGCTATACATTCAGTACTTC.

The chain recombines TRBV4-3 with TRBJ2-3; D gene ambiguous. Germline CDR1 LGHNA, CDR2 YSLEER. Between the trimmed V and J ends, which lost 1 base and 5 bases, there was a span of 4 bases. The CDR3 covers 12 residues. CDR3 amino acids: CASSQGQDTQYF. The CDR3 nucleotides read TGCGCCAGCAGCCAAGGACAAGATACGCAGTATTTT.

This clone was counted only a few times. This chain links TRBV6-1 with TRBJ2-5, with 10 nucleotides matching TRBD1. CDR1 is MNHNS, CDR2 SASEGT, per germline. Losses at the gene ends were 2 bases for V and 1 base for J; bases not matched to a gene: 1. The CDR3 has 15 residues. The CDR3 nucleotides read TGTGCCAGCAGTGAATGGGACAGGGGCCAAGAGACCCAGTACTTC. Translated: CASSEWDRGQETQYF.

The genes are TRBV10-3 and TRBJ2-1; 8 nucleotides agree with TRBD2. Trimming took 10 bases from V and 6 from J; bases not matched to a gene: 17. The CDR3 contains 16 residues. Germline V gives CDR1 ENHRY, CDR2 SYGVKD. CDR3 DNA sequence: TGTGCCACCCAAACTGCTTCGGCGGGAGGCCGCAATGAGCAGTTCTTC. Translated: CATQTASAGGRNEQFF.

The chain links TRBV2 to TRBJ1-5; D ambiguous. The CDR3 contains 14 residues. Germline CDR1 SNHLY, CDR2 FYNNEI. V gave up 2 bases and J gave up 4 bases, with 9 bases separating them. CDR3 DNA: TGTGCCAGCAGTGAAAGGGTCGGAAATCAGCCCCAGCATTTT. Its translation is CASSERVGNQPQHF.

The rearrangement uses TRBV9 and TRBJ2-7, with TRBD1 identical over 7 bases. Unmatched junction bases numbered 13, after V lost 7 bases and J lost 3 bases. Germline V lookup: CDR1 SGDLS, CDR2 YYNGEE. CDR3 length: 15 amino acids. The CDR3 nucleotides are TGTGCCAGCTCCCGGGGACAGTCTCAGGACTACGAGCAGTACTTC. Encoded protein: CASSRGQSQDYEQYF.

The J gene is TRBJ2-1, the V gene TRBV7-9; D might be TRBD2 (5 bases). Per germline, CDR1 SEHNR and CDR2 FQNEAQ (reference sequence). CDR3 length equals 14 residues. The V and J ends lost 4 bases and 1 base respectively, with 8 bases between them. This chain's CDR3 is CASSSSPSYNEQFF. In nucleotides, the CDR3 is TGTGCCAGCAGCTCTAGCCCTTCCTACAATGAGCAGTTCTTC. The full variable domain, its missing parts supplied by reference TRBV7-9 and TRBJ2-1, is DTGVSQNPRHKITKRGQNVTFRCDPISEHNRLYWYRQTLGQGPEFLTYFQNEAQLEKSRLLSDRFSAERPKGSFSTLEIQRTEQGDSAMYLCASSSSPSYNEQFFGPGTRLTVL.

The chain carries TRBV7-2 and TRBJ1-5; no clear D. From germline, CDR1 is SGHTA and CDR2 FQGNSA. V gave up 2 bases and J gave up 4 bases, with 12 bases separating them. The CDR3 extends over 15 amino acids. In nucleotides, the CDR3 is TGTGCCAGCAGCTTAAGAACAGATCCAAATCAGCCCCAGCATTTT. This codes for CASSLRTDPNQPQHF.

The J gene is TRBJ2-3, the V gene TRBV6-6, with D hard to call. The CDR3 extends over 14 amino acids. The germline V gene encodes CDR1 MNHNY and CDR2 SVGAGI (reference sequence). V was clipped by 0 bases and J by 2 bases, with 6 bases between them. The CDR3 region has the DNA TGTGCCAGCAGTTACTCGAGGAACACAGATACGCAGTATTTT. Translated: CASSYSRNTDTQYF.

The CDR3 loop reads CASSVDLNEKLFF. CDR3 nucleotides: TGTGCCAGCAGTGTCGACCTTAATGAAAAACTGTTTTTT. The chain has TRBV6-1 and TRBJ1-4; no reliable D call. The CDR3 runs 13 residues. V was trimmed by 4 bases and J by 4 bases, leaving 7 bases between them. Germline V gene lookup returns CDR1 MNHNS and CDR2 SASEGT.

The chain has TRBV5-8 and TRBJ2-1, with 9 bases lining up with TRBD2. Trimming removed 3 bases from V and 8 bases from J; junction bases left unmatched: 12. In germline, CDR1 is SGHTS, CDR2 YDEGEE. This CDR3 is built from 16 residues. The CDR3 DNA reads TGTGCCAGCAGCTGGACCGGGACTAGCAATGCCCATGAGCAGTTCTTC. As protein: CASSWTGTSNAHEQFF.

The chain recombines TRBV6-4 with TRBJ2-3; no clear D gene. There are 13 residues in the CDR3. Germline values: CDR1 MRHNA, CDR2 SNTAGT. Trimming pared 4 bases from V and 2 bases from J, leaving 7 bases between. The DNA for the CDR3 is TGTGCCAGCAGTGGACTGGACACAGATACGCAGTATTTT. Residues: CASSGLDTDTQYF.

This clone has just one count. V and J are TRBV5-6 and TRBJ1-4; D perhaps matches TRBD1 (5 bases). The germline V gene encodes CDR1 SGHDT and CDR2 YYEEEE. The CDR3 covers 16 residues. Trimming stripped 3 bases from V and 5 bases from J, with 17 bases between. The CDR3 DNA reads as TGTGCCAGCAGCTCCCTCGGGGCCAGGGTGAATGAAAAACTGTTTTTT. It yields the protein CASSSLGARVNEKLFF. Full variable domain (outside the CDR3, taken from reference TRBV5-6 and TRBJ1-4): DAGVTQSPTHLIKTRGQQVTLRCSPKSGHDTVSWYQQALGQGPQFIFQYYEEEERQRGNFPDRFSGHQFPNYSSELNVNALLLGDSALYLCASSSLGARVNEKLFFGSGTQLSVL.

The chain has TRBV13 and TRBJ2-7, with TRBD1 matching 7 bases. J was trimmed by 0 bases and V by 2 bases; bases with no gene match: 10. This CDR3 region has 17 residues. Per germline, CDR1 PRHDT and CDR2 FYEKMQ (reference sequence). CDR3 protein: CASSLLTGQMSSYEQYF. The CDR3 DNA reads as TGTGCCAGCAGCTTATTGACAGGGCAAATGAGCTCCTACGAGCAGTACTTC.

The chain has TRBV5-4 and TRBJ1-4, with 10 bases identical to TRBD1. Germline CDR1 and CDR2: SGHNT and YYREEE (reference sequence). Unmatched junction bases numbered 10, after V lost 4 bases and J lost 4 bases. CDR3 size: 17 residues. CDR3 in DNA: TGTGCCAGCAGCCCGGCGGGACAGGGGAAGGTTAATGAAAAACTGTTTTTT. As protein: CASSPAGQGKVNEKLFF.

The chain uses TRBV28 and TRBJ2-5; D tentatively reads TRBD1 or TRBD2 (5 bases each). The ends were cut back, 4 bases at V and 1 base at J, with 22 bases in the middle. CDR1 and CDR2 from the germline V gene are MDHEN and SYDVKM. This CDR3 is built from 18 residues. The CDR3 region is CASSSEGRRPGPQETQYF. The CDR3 bases are TGTGCCAGCAGTTCCGAGGGGCGGAGGCCCGGCCCCCAAGAGACCCAGTACTTC.

The rearrangement joins TRBV11-2 to TRBJ2-3; the match to TRBD2 covers 10 bases. Trimming took 2 bases from V and 4 from J; bases not matched to a gene: 15. This CDR3 is built from 19 residues. In germline, CDR1 is SGHAT, CDR2 FQNNGV. CDR3: CASSLTSSGGAKRADTQYF. CDR3 nucleotide sequence: TGTGCCAGCAGCTTAACTTCAAGCGGGGGGGCTAAACGGGCAGATACGCAGTATTTT.